This T cell receptor beta chain was sequenced in a study of shared clonotypes between healthy human individuals. At the level of the study: Those who served as donors were two women and three men between the ages of 18 and 49.

Profiling relied on immunoSEQ multiplex PCR, and the TCRdb table lists in-frame clones only, not all of them. Of about 1 million clones listed, approximately 68% are singletons. All donors qualified as healthy HIV-negative adults and had experienced no recent acute infections or vaccinations. Losses at the gene ends were 5 bases for V and 4 bases for J; bases not matched to a gene: 10. Germline lookup yields CDR1 LNHDA and CDR2 SQIVND (reference sequence). The CDR3 sequence is 15 residues long. This chain connects TRBV19 to TRBJ1-2; 7 positions agree with TRBD1. The sample consisted of memory CD4+ T cells sorted from blood. Documented subset: CD45RA-negative fraction. The TCR was taken from a man between 18 and 35 years old in good health. For the CDR3, the DNA is TGTGCCAGTAGTGCCTCCGGGACAGCTGGCTATGGCTACACCTTC. Amino acids: CASSASGTAGYGYTF.